The present T cell receptor beta chain was sequenced within a study of shared clonotypes between healthy human individuals (dated by TCRdb to 2019 to 2021). In the study overall: The cohort included three men and a couple of women between 18 and 49 years of age. To increase sequencing depth and limit assay-specific biases, different laboratories used diverse techniques to prepare libraries and sequence TCR repertoires. For each donor, CD4 naive and CD4 memory were each run on three plates, CD8 naive on two plates, and CD8 memory on one plate. Each donor's leukapheresis produced roughly between roughly 0.85 and 9.5 billion PBMCs. The study deeply sequenced blood TCR repertoires of about 5 healthy adults to estimate repertoire size and the extent of clonotype sharing between individuals. Study-wide conclusions, independent of this receptor: Sampling was limited to blood, and TCR repertoires in tissue likely differ from TCR repertoires in blood. Pairwise subsampling indicated that sequencing depth was expected to affect the degree of clonotype sharing among donors. Even with the large sequencing depth, rarefaction of the sorted-subset datasets indicated that sequencing was incomplete. Clonotypes shared by all four sorted-subset donors showed higher generation probabilities than non-shared clonotypes. Across a few donors, approximately 5% of naive CD4, approximately 3.5% of naive CD8, about 2.3% of memory CD4, and under 0.45% of memory CD8 clonotypes were shared. The genetic and exposure-history diversity represented was limited by the small number of donors. Naive subsets generally had larger estimated clonotype richness than memory subsets.

Healthy HIV-negative adults with no recently reported acute infections or vaccinations were included as donors. Every donor was a Caucasian adult residing in Nashville, Tennessee, USA. CD4+ T cells were enriched by magnetic negative selection, after which naive cells were positively selected on CD45RA and the negative fraction was taken as the memory subset. Blood was collected by leukapheresis, and PBMCs were isolated by Ficoll-Histopaque density gradient centrifugation and then cryopreserved in liquid nitrogen vapor phase. Purity and quantity of every magnetically sorted T cell population were checked by analytical flow cytometry. Each sorted fraction had its genomic DNA isolated and then quantified by UV absorbance on a Nanodrop 2000c. Remarks on this clone: The clone's antigen remains unknown. No qualities accompany the bases; no much larger clone lies one base away.

The CDR3 starts with the cysteine, ends with the phenylalanine, and has 15 residues. Only the CDR3 DNA is retained, 45 bases long and in frame from the first base. V is trimmed back by 5 bases and J by 4 bases, and the junction contains 6 bases that no gene match accounts for. In the germline V gene, CDR1 corresponds to SGHTA and CDR2 to FQGTGA. TCR CDR3 regions were amplified from genomic DNA by multiplex PCR using the deep immunoSEQ assay. Extracted genomic DNA from each cell subset was distributed evenly across all wells of several immunoSEQ 96-well plates, and each plate was treated as a replicate. For sorted subsets, roughly 200 ng of genomic DNA, equivalent to about 30,000 T cell genomes, went into each replicate PCR. Purified libraries were measured with a Qubit 3.0 fluorometer, size-checked on a Bioanalyzer 2100, and measured again with the KAPA Library Quantification kit. Each immunoSEQ 96-well plate was sequenced on its own single-read 150-cycle Illumina NextSeq 550 flow cell. Turning to the authors' computational methods: Because only junctional sequences without quality scores were contained in the immunoSEQ output, filtering matching that applied to full-length reads could not be performed. To assign V/J genes and CDR3, sequences were annotated against IMGT germline references using PyIR, a Python wrapper for IgBLAST v1.9. Reads with weak V/J assignments (E-value above 1e-6), missing CDR3, stop codons, out-of-frame junctions, or ambiguous translated residues were removed. V3J clonotypes were defined as sequences sharing the same inferred V gene, J gene, and CDR3 amino acid sequence. Percentage overlap between repertoires was computed as shared unique clonotypes divided by the size of the smaller repertoire. Richness of each repertoire was evaluated using RTK rarefaction, the Chao1 estimator, and Recon v2.1 estimates of unobserved clonotypes. For all TCRbeta clonotypes obtained by the gDNA method from a handful of donors, generation probabilities were computed with OLGA. Drawn from immuneACCESS, this table holds only the in-frame rearrangements with V and J called that TCRdb kept. Clones are partly lost; checked studies trace under half to an unresolved V gene and leave the rest unexplained. The DNA gave D and trimming, while V, J and clone size come from that table. Within this sample are approximately 940,000 clones, with roughly 72% of them counted one time only. Clones ranked in the top ten supply nearly 1.5% of the sample.

Sequenced sample: memory CD4+ T cells sorted from blood. The cell subset or site label, read with the paper, signifies: CD45RA-negative fraction. This clonotype was obtained from a man younger than 35 in good health. The V and J genes are TRBV7-3 and TRBJ2-3; 10 junctional bases match TRBD1. The CDR3 here reads CASSLGQGRADTQYF. The bases are TGTGCCAGCAGCCTGGGACAGGGGAGGGCAGATACGCAGTATTTT.